This TCR beta chain was sequenced for a study of blood T cell repertoires in COVID-19. Overall study: Donors in the United States, Italy and Spain gave samples during acute or convalescent COVID-19. T cells, B-cell-depleted T cells, or PBMCs supplied cDNA or gDNA.

In the original workflow: From reference gene primer amplification, estimates of nucleated cell counts were derived. This table comes from immunoSEQ multiplex PCR, and its TCRdb copy is limited to in-frame clones, with some not included. The V and J calls and clone size are taken from that table; D and trimming were inferred from the DNA. The table shows tens of thousands of clones, with around 83% occurring only once. V was clipped by 4 bases and J by 3 bases, with 19 bases between them. CDR1 and CDR2 (germline): SGHRS, YFSETQ. This CDR3 is 17 amino acids long. The material sequenced was peripheral blood. The clonotype originates from a man in his forties or fifties with acute or convalescent COVID-19. V is TRBV5-1 and J is TRBJ2-2; possibly TRBD2 for D (6 bases). The CDR3 nucleotides are TGCGCCAGCAGCCTAGACGGGGGACCCCCGTACACCGGGGAGCTGTTTTTT. Encoded protein: CASSLDGGPPYTGELFF.